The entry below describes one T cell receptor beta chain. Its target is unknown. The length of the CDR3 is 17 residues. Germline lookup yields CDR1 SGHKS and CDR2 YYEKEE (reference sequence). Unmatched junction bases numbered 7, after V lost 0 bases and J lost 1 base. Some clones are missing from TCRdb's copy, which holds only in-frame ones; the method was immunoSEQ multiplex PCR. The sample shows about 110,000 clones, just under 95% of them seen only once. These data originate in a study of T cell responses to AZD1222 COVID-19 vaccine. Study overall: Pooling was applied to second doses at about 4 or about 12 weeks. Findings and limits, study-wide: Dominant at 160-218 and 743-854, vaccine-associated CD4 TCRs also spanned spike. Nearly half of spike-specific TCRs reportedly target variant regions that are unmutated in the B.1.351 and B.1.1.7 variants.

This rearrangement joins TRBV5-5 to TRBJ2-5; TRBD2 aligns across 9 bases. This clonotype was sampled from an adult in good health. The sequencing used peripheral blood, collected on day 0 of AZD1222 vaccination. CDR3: CASSLGIAGGIQETQYF. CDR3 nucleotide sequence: TGTGCCAGCAGCTTGGGTATCGCGGGGGGGATCCAAGAGACCCAGTACTTC.